Described below is a single TCR beta chain sequence and its context. Its antigen is unidentified. This entry is derived from a study of blood T cells in healthy people across ages. Study outcomes and limitations: With age, beta diversity per million T cells declined roughly linearly, significantly by 30 to 40. Naive and antigen-experienced cells could not be conclusively compared, given unsorted PBMCs.

Using a J-beta primer mix together with a sample-barcoded 5' primer, a second PCR was run for roughly 6 to 12 cycles. TCRdb ran MiXCR on the 5' RACE reads and lists one entry per CDR3 protein. Here the sample spans 1.5 million to 1.8 million distinct CDR3 sequences, roughly 43% being singletons. Germline lookup yields CDR1 SGHKS and CDR2 YYEKEE (reference sequence). CDR3 size: 16 residues. Trimming stripped 3 bases from V and 4 bases from J, with 20 bases between. There were at least 5.5 micrograms of total RNA extracted from every sample. Specimen: blood. The chain has TRBV5-5 and TRBJ2-7; unclear D gene. The TCR originated in a woman between 18 and 29 years old in good health. The CDR3 reads CASSSKLRGAAYEQYF. The CDR3 region has the DNA TGTGCCAGCAGCTCAAAGTTAAGAGGAGCTGCTTACGAGCAGTACTTC.